One TCR beta chain is described in this entry. V lost 0 bases, J lost 6 bases, and 8 bases lay in between. Germline assignment: CDR1 LGHDT and CDR2 YNNKEL (reference sequence). This CDR3 region has 14 residues. This entry comes from a study of blood T cell repertoires in COVID-19. Overall study context: COVID-19 samples collected from the United States, Italy and Spain covered acute and convalescent phases.

The method was immunoSEQ multiplex PCR; TCRdb's version includes in-frame clones alone and lacks a portion of them. The sample shows 100,000 to 150,000 clones, 70% to 90% of them seen only once. The chain uses TRBV3-1 (or the pseudogene TRBV3-2) and TRBJ2-2, with D unclear. The sequence derives from a woman between 50 and 59 years old with acute or convalescent COVID-19. The sequenced sample consisted of peripheral blood. The CDR3: CASSQDTRPGELFF. The DNA of the CDR3 is TGTGCCAGCAGCCAAGACACACGCCCCGGGGAGCTGTTTTTT.